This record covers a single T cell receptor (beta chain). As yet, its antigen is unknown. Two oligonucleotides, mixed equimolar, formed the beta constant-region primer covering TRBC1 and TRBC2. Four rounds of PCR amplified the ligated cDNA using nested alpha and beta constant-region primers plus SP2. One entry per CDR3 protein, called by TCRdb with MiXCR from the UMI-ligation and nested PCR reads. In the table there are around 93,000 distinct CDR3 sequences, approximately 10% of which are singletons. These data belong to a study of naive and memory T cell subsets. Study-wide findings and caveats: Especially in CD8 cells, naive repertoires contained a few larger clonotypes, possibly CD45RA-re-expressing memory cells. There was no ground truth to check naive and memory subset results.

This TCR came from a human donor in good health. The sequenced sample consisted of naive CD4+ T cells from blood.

The CDR3 here is CASSPGQNTGELFF. DNA for the CDR3: TGTGCCAGCTCTCCGGGACAGAACACCGGGGAGCTGTTTTTT. The rearrangement joins TRBV18 to TRBJ2-2; a possible D gene is TRBD1 (6 bases). The CDR3 runs 14 residues. Germline V gene data show CDR1 as KGHSH and CDR2 as LQKENI. Deletions cut 6 bases from V and 1 base from J, with 9 bases between.